The 31 T cell receptor beta chains in this list originate from one sample, sequenced in a study of blood T cell repertoires in COVID-19. Sequencing used immunoSEQ multiplex PCR; TCRdb keeps in-frame clones, though not all of them. The top ten clones hold roughly 1.5% of a sample with 250,000 to 350,000 clones, roughly 84% of them seen once. The source material was peripheral blood. The receptors originated from a human donor with COVID-19, enrolled during active disease. The donor label of this sample is uncertain.

The chain joins TRBV7-2 to TRBJ2-5, with a weak D call TRBD2 (6 bases). V was trimmed by 6 bases and J by 2 bases, leaving 16 bases between them. Germline V gene lookup returns CDR1 SGHTA and CDR2 FQGNSA. The CDR3 sequence is 15 residues long. CDR3 sequence reads: CASRLGGALQETQYF. The CDR3 nucleotides read TGTGCCAGCAGGCTAGGAGGGGCGTTACAAGAGACCCAGTACTTC.

The count of this clone is one. The gene calls are TRBV19 and TRBJ2-5; 7 nucleotides agree with TRBD2. Germline V gene sequence: CDR1 LNHDA, CDR2 SQIVND (reference sequence). CDR3 length: 14 amino acids. With V trimmed by 3 bases and J by 5 bases, 6 bases remained unmatched. The CDR3 here is CASSMRGLRETQYF. The CDR3 bases are TGTGCCAGTAGTATGCGGGGGTTAAGGGAGACCCAGTACTTC.

This chain uses TRBV5-8 with TRBJ2-1; 10 bases align to TRBD2. This CDR3 has 14 residues. V lost 5 bases and J lost 9; bases outside the gene matches: 8. Germline loops: CDR1 SGHTS, CDR2 YDEGEE. The CDR3 sequence: CASRRSGRALEQFF. CDR3 in DNA: TGTGCCAGCAGACGCAGCGGGAGGGCTCTTGAGCAGTTCTTC. Together with reference TRBV5-8 and TRBJ2-1, the CDR3 gives the full variable domain: EAGVTQSPTHLIKTRGQQATLRCSPISGHTSVYWYQQALGLGLQFLLWYDEGEERNRGNFPPRFSGRQFPNYSSELNVNALELEDSALYLCASRRSGRALEQFFGPGTRLTVL.

The gene calls are TRBV5-6 and TRBJ2-1; maybe TRBD2 (6 bases). The CDR3 totals 18 residues. V lost 0 bases and J 0 bases, leaving 16 bases between the germline ends. The germline V gene encodes CDR1 SGHDT and CDR2 YYEEEE. The chain's CDR3 is CASSLAGWRGRSYNEQFF. The CDR3 region has the DNA TGTGCCAGCAGCTTGGCCGGTTGGCGGGGCCGCTCCTACAATGAGCAGTTCTTC.

This clone was observed a single time. This sequence joins TRBV5-1 and TRBJ2-5; 9 bases align to TRBD2. This CDR3 is built from 16 residues. The V segment lost 0 bases and the J segment 4 bases; nucleotides outside the gene matches: 7. Germline V gene sequence: CDR1 SGHRS, CDR2 YFSETQ. As DNA, the CDR3 is TGCGCCAGCAGCTTGGGGCGGGAGGGCCGTCGAGAGACCCAGTACTTC. Protein: CASSLGREGRRETQYF.

This clone was seen just once. This rearrangement joins TRBV19 to TRBJ2-2; 11 nucleotides agree with TRBD2. The ends lost 4 bases at V and 5 bases at J; junction bases unmatched: 6. Germline V gives CDR1 LNHDA, CDR2 SQIVND (reference sequence). CDR3 length: 16 amino acids. CDR3 sequence reads: CASSRGTSGWTGELFF. The CDR3 nucleotides read TGTGCCAGTAGTAGGGGGACTAGCGGATGGACCGGGGAGCTGTTTTTT.

The chain couples TRBV5-6 to TRBJ1-1; D unclear. V was pared by 4 bases and J by 10 bases, with 17 bases between. This CDR3 region has 13 residues. The germline V gene has CDR1 SGHDT and CDR2 YYEEEE. CDR3 nucleotide sequence: TGTGCCAGCAGCCCATATTCCGTAACGGGAGCTTTCTTT. Translating it yields CASSPYSVTGAFF.

This chain links TRBV11-3 with TRBJ2-7; possibly TRBD1 for D (5 bases). The CDR3 length is 12 residues. The ends were cut back, 5 bases at V and 5 bases at J, with 10 bases in the middle. The germline CDR1 and CDR2 sequences are SGHNT and YENEEA. The CDR3 region has the DNA TGTGCCAGCAGCCACAAGACAGACGAGCAGTACTTC. Encoded protein: CASSHKTDEQYF.

The chain couples TRBV19 to TRBJ2-5, with 7 bases fitting TRBD1. This CDR3 has 14 amino acids. Trimming at V came to 3 bases and at J to 1 base, leaving 2 bases not matched to a gene. Germline V gene data show CDR1 as LNHDA and CDR2 as SQIVND (reference sequence). The CDR3 DNA reads as TGTGCCAGTAGTATCGGGGACAGCCAAGAGACCCAGTACTTC. Encoded protein: CASSIGDSQETQYF. Based on the CDR3 plus reference TRBV19 and TRBJ2-5, the full variable domain is DGGITQSPKYLFRKEGQNVTLSCEQNLNHDAMYWYRQDPGQGLRLIYYSQIVNDFQKGDIAEGYSVSREKKESFPLTVTSAQKNPTAFYLCASSIGDSQETQYFGPGTRLLVL.

The chain carries TRBV18 and TRBJ2-7, with a weak D call TRBD1 (5 bases). Deletions cut 3 bases from V and 2 bases from J, with 8 bases between. Germline lookup yields CDR1 KGHSH and CDR2 LQKENI. There are 13 residues in the CDR3. CDR3 nucleotides: TGTGCCAGCTCACCCAGACAGCCCTACGAGCAGTACTTC. Translation: CASSPRQPYEQYF. The whole variable domain, remainder taken from reference TRBV18 and TRBJ2-7, is NAGVMQNPRHLVRRRGQEARLRCSPMKGHSHVYWYRQLPEEGLKFMVYLQKENIIDESGMPKERFSAEFPKEGPSILRIQQVVRGDSAAYFCASSPRQPYEQYFGPGTRLTVT.

The CDR3 nucleotides read TGTGCCAGCAGTTTGCGAACAGGGGGCGAGACCCAGTACTTC. Its translation: CASSLRTGGETQYF. The rearrangement links TRBV28 to TRBJ2-5; 9 bases line up with TRBD1. CDR3 length: 14 residues. The trim removed 3 bases at V and 5 bases at J, leaving 4 bases unmatched. CDR1 and CDR2 (germline): MDHEN, SYDVKM.

The V and J genes are TRBV19 and TRBJ2-3, with D possibly being TRBD1 (6 bases). This CDR3 is 14 amino acids long. Germline CDR1 is LNHDA and CDR2 is SQIVND (reference sequence). V dropped 6 bases and J dropped 0 bases, with 10 bases sitting between them. The CDR3 is CASSPTGSTDTQYF. For the CDR3, the DNA is TGTGCCAGTAGCCCCACAGGGAGCACAGATACGCAGTATTTT.

The chain combines TRBV15 with TRBJ1-2; 9 nucleotides agree with TRBD1. The trim removed 2 bases at V and 8 bases at J, leaving 6 bases unmatched. This CDR3 spans 14 amino acids. Germline CDR1 and CDR2: LNHNV and YYDKDF (reference sequence). In DNA form, the CDR3 reads TGTGCCACCAGCAGATCTAGGACAGGGGAAGGCTACACCTTC. This sequence encodes CATSRSRTGEGYTF.

The gene calls are TRBV28 and TRBJ1-6; no clear D gene. The CDR3 length is 14 residues. Trimming took off 5 bases at V and 6 bases at J, with 11 bases between the two ends. From germline, CDR1 is MDHEN and CDR2 SYDVKM. The CDR3 DNA reads as TGTGCCAGCAGTATCACGGCGGGTAATTCACCCCTCCACTTT. Amino acids: CASSITAGNSPLHF.

This rearrangement joins TRBV9 to TRBJ2-7; D may be TRBD2 (6 bases). This CDR3 comprises 15 residues. In germline, CDR1 is SGDLS, CDR2 YYNGEE. Deletions cut 4 bases from V and 5 bases from J, with 19 bases between. The CDR3 DNA is TGTGCCAGCAGCCCTCGCGCGGGACCACTCGACGAGCAGTACTTC. Its protein is CASSPRAGPLDEQYF.

The V gene is TRBV28, the J gene TRBJ1-6; D ambiguous. The V gene lost 3 bases and the J gene lost 8 bases, with 11 bases spanning the gap. The CDR3 totals 14 residues. Looked up from germline, CDR1 is MDHEN and CDR2 is SYDVKM. This chain's CDR3 is CASSFVQEDSPLHF. The CDR3 nucleotides are TGTGCCAGCAGTTTTGTTCAGGAGGATTCACCCCTCCACTTT.

The chain joins TRBV5-6 to TRBJ1-1; 8 bases are shared with TRBD1. Germline assignment: CDR1 SGHDT and CDR2 YYEEEE. This CDR3 is 14 amino acids long. Unmatched junction bases numbered 2, after V lost 3 bases and J lost 1 base. CDR3 residues: CASSWDRKNTEAFF. In DNA form, the CDR3 reads TGTGCCAGCAGCTGGGACAGGAAGAACACTGAAGCTTTCTTT.

The rearrangement uses TRBV7-8 and TRBJ1-3; D uncertain. V was cut by 1 base and J by 1 base, with 5 bases left in between. CDR3 size: 14 residues. From germline, CDR1 is SGHVS and CDR2 FQNEAQ. The CDR3 sequence: CASSLVRSGNTIYF. The DNA of the CDR3 is TGTGCCAGCAGCTTAGTCCGTTCTGGAAACACCATATATTTT.

The gene calls are TRBV7-2 and TRBJ2-5; 8 bases fit TRBD1. V was clipped by 5 bases and J by 3 bases; unmatched bases: 5. This CDR3 spans 14 amino acids. Germline-derived CDR1 and CDR2 are SGHTA and FQGNSA. CDR3 region: CASSRDRREETQYF. DNA for the CDR3: TGTGCCAGCAGCCGGGACAGGCGGGAAGAGACCCAGTACTTC.

The chain links TRBV12-3 or TRBV12-4 to TRBJ1-1; possibly TRBD1 for D (5 bases). The V gene lost 6 bases and the J gene lost 5 bases, with 13 bases spanning the gap. The CDR3 covers 13 residues. The CDR3 coding sequence is TGTGCCAGCAGGGACCAGGGAGGGACTGAAGCTTTCTTT. Its protein is CASRDQGGTEAFF.

This clone was found once. CDR3 in amino acids: CASITPGQGGFYEQYF. CDR3 bases: TGTGCCAGCATAACACCGGGACAAGGGGGATTCTACGAGCAGTACTTC. The chain couples TRBV6-6 to TRBJ2-7, with D perhaps matching TRBD1 (6 bases). The CDR3 has 16 residues. Between the trimmed V and J ends, which lost 7 bases and 3 bases, there was a span of 22 bases. Germline lookup yields CDR1 MNHNY and CDR2 SVGAGI (reference sequence).

This chain connects TRBV7-9 to TRBJ1-1; no definite D call. CDR1 is SEHNR, CDR2 FQNEAQ, per germline (reference sequence). CDR3 length: 15 residues. V was trimmed by 1 base and J by 1 base, leaving 10 bases between them. CDR3 residues: CASSLVTGRNTEAFF. The CDR3 coding sequence is TGTGCCAGCAGCTTAGTTACGGGGAGGAACACTGAAGCTTTCTTT.

The V call is TRBV19, the J call TRBJ2-3, with 7 bases fitting TRBD1. CDR1 is LNHDA, CDR2 SQIVND, per germline (reference sequence). J gave up 7 bases and V 5 bases, and 6 bases lay outside the gene matches. The CDR3 is 13 residues long. The CDR3: CASSLRQGHTQYF. DNA for the CDR3: TGTGCCAGTAGTCTCCGACAGGGACATACGCAGTATTTT.

The rearrangement joins TRBV30 to TRBJ2-1; D gene ambiguous. Germline V gene lookup returns CDR1 GTSNPN and CDR2 SVGIG (reference sequence). The CDR3 loop spans 13 amino acids. V lost 7 bases to trimming and J lost 3 bases, with 13 bases between them. The CDR3 spells CASPLRGYNEQFF. CDR3 nucleotide sequence: TGTGCCTCCCCGCTTCGCGGCTACAATGAGCAGTTCTTC. The full variable domain, in which reference TRBV30 and TRBJ2-1 provide the parts outside the CDR3, is SQTIHQWPATLVQPVGSPLSLECTVEGTSNPNLYWYRQAAGRGLQLLFYSVGIGQISSEVPQNLSASRPQDRQFILSSKKLLLSDSGFYLCASPLRGYNEQFFGPGTRLTVL.

This rearrangement joins TRBV5-1 to TRBJ2-1; TRBD2 aligns across 8 bases. In germline, CDR1 is SGHRS, CDR2 YFSETQ. The ends lost 0 bases at V and 8 bases at J; junction bases unmatched: 4. The CDR3 loop spans 14 amino acids. The CDR3 region is CASSLATSVYEQFF. The CDR3 DNA follows: TGCGCCAGCAGCTTGGCGACTAGCGTCTATGAGCAGTTCTTC.

This chain links TRBV11-3 with TRBJ2-2; a weak D match, TRBD2 (6 bases). This CDR3 is 14 amino acids long. Trimming shortened V by 5 bases and J by 5 bases, and 12 bases separated the two germline ends. Germline-derived CDR1 and CDR2 are SGHNT and YENEEA. As DNA, the CDR3 is TGTGCCAGCAGCCTACGGCGGGGTACCGGGGAGCTGTTTTTT. Protein sequence: CASSLRRGTGELFF.

CDR3 sequence: CASMAGTSGSNEQFF. CDR3 in DNA: TGTGCCAGTATGGCCGGGACTAGCGGGAGCAATGAGCAGTTCTTC. The chain links TRBV19 to TRBJ2-1, with 14 bases matching TRBD2. Germline loops: CDR1 LNHDA, CDR2 SQIVND (reference sequence). J lost 6 bases, V lost 7 bases, and 5 bases had no gene match. The CDR3 sequence is 15 residues long. Variable domain in full (rest from reference TRBV19 and TRBJ2-1): DGGITQSPKYLFRKEGQNVTLSCEQNLNHDAMYWYRQDPGQGLRLIYYSQIVNDFQKGDIAEGYSVSREKKESFPLTVTSAQKNPTAFYLCASMAGTSGSNEQFFGPGTRLTVL.

In its sample, this clone was seen many times. The V gene is TRBV19, the J gene TRBJ1-4; TRBD1 agrees at 7 bases. CDR3 size: 14 residues. The germline gives CDR1 LNHDA, CDR2 SQIVND (reference sequence). Germline trimming cut 7 bases from V and 7 bases from J; bases unmatched to any gene: 9. Here the CDR3 reads CASKIDRAGEKLFF. Written as DNA, the CDR3 is TGTGCCAGTAAAATCGACAGGGCAGGTGAAAAACTGTTTTTT.

The gene calls are TRBV7-3 and TRBJ1-1; possible D gene TRBD1, 5 bases. Germline CDR1 reads SGHTA; CDR2 reads FQGTGA. The length of the CDR3 is 13 residues. V lost 5 bases and J lost 5, with 12 bases in between. The DNA for the CDR3 is TGTGCCAGCAGCCCCCGGGGGGATACTGAAGCTTTCTTT. This codes for CASSPRGDTEAFF.

This rearrangement joins TRBV6-5 to TRBJ1-1; D unclear. CDR3 length: 13 amino acids. V dropped 2 bases and J dropped 7 bases, with 11 bases sitting between them. CDR1 and CDR2 from the germline V gene are MNHEY and SVGAGI. In DNA, the CDR3 is TGTGCCAGCAGTTACGTGGAGAGGAGTGAAGCTTTCTTT. Protein product: CASSYVERSEAFF.

V gene TRBV15 combines with J gene TRBJ2-3; 10 bases agree with TRBD2. Germline V gene data show CDR1 as LNHNV and CDR2 as YYDKDF (reference sequence). This CDR3 is 14 amino acids long. V lost 8 bases and J lost 6; bases outside the gene matches: 8. The CDR3 loop reads CATGRLAGADTQYF. DNA for the CDR3: TGTGCCACCGGCCGCCTAGCGGGGGCGGATACGCAGTATTTT.